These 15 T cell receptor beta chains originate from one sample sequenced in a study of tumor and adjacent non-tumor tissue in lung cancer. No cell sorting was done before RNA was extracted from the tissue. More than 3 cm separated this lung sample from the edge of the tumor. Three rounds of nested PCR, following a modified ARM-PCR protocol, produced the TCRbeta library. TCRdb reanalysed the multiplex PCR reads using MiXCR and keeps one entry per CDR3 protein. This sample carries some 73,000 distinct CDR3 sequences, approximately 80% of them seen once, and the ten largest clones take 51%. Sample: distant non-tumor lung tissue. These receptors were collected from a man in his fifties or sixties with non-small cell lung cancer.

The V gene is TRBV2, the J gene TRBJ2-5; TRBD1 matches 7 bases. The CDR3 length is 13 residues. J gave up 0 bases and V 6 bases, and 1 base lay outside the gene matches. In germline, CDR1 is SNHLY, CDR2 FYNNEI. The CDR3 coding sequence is TGTGCCAGCAGCAGGGGGAACCAAGAGACCCAGTACTTC. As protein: CASSRGNQETQYF.

The CDR3 coding sequence is TGTGCCAGCACATCCGAGACAGGGGGGTCCTACGAGCAGTTCTTC. Amino acids: CASTSETGGSYEQFF. The rearrangement links TRBV6-1 to TRBJ2-7; 9 bases fit TRBD1. The assigned J gene may be wrong: the sequence end matches TRBJ2-1 better. Germline values: CDR1 MNHNS, CDR2 SASEGT. This CDR3 region has 15 residues.

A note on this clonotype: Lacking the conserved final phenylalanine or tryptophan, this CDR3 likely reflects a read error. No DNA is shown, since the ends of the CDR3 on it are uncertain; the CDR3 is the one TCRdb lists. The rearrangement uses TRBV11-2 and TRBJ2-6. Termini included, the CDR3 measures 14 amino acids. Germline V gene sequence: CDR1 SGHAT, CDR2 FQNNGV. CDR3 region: CASSPISGDNVLSI.

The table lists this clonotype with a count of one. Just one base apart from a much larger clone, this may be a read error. The CDR3 DNA reads as TGTGCCAGCAGAGGACACAATAGCAATAAGCCCCAGCATTTT. It yields the protein CASRGHNSNKPQHF. This sequence joins TRBV6-5 and TRBJ1-5; a weak D match, TRBD1 (5 bases). The CDR3 runs to 14 residues. Germline assignment: CDR1 MNHEY and CDR2 SVGAGI.

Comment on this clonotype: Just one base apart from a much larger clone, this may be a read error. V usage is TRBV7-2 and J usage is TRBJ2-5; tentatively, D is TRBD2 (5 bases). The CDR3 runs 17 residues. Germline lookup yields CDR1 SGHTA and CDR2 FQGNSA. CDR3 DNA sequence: TGTGCCAGCAGCCCCCGCGGCGGACCGGGAAACCAAGAGACCCAGAACTTC. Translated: CASSPRGGPGNQETQNF.

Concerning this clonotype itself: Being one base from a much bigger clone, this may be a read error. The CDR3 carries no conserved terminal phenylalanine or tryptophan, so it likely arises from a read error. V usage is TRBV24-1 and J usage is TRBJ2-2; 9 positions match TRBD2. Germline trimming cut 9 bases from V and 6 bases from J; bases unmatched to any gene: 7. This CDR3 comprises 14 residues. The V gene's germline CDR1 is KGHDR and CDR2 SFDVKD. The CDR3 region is CATGGLAGAGELFY. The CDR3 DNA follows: TGTGCCACCGGGGGACTAGCCGGGGCCGGGGAGCTGTTTTAT.

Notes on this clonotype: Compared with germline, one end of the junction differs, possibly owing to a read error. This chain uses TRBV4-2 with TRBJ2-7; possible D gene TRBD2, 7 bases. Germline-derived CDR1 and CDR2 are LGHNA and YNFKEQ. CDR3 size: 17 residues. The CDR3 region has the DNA TGTGCCAACAGCCAAAACGGCAGGGGCGGGAGCTCCTATGAGCAGTACTTC. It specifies CANSQNGRGGSSYEQYF.

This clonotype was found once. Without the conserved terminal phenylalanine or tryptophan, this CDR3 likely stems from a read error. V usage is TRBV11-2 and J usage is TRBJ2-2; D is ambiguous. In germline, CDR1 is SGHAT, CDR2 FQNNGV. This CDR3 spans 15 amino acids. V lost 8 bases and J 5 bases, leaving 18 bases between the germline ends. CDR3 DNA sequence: TGTGCCAGCGGCGAAGGTGGCCGAAGAACCGGGGAGCTGTTTATT. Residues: CASGEGGRRTGELFI.

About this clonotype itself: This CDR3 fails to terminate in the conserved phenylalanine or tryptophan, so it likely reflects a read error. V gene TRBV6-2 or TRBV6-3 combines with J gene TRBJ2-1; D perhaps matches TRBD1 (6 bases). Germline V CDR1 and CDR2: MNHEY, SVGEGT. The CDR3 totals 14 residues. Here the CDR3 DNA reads TGTGTCAGCACCGACCGGACAGCCCGCAATAAGCAGTTCTCC. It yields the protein CVSTDRTARNKQFS.

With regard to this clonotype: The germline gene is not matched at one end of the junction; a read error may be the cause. For the CDR3, the DNA is TGCGCCAGCAGCCGAGATAGAGCGGGCATCACAGATACGCAGTACTTT. Encoded protein: CASSRDRAGITDTQYF. The V gene is TRBV4-3, the J gene TRBJ2-3, with D perhaps matching TRBD2 (6 bases). The V gene's germline CDR1 is LGHNA and CDR2 YSLEER. The CDR3 sequence is 16 residues long.

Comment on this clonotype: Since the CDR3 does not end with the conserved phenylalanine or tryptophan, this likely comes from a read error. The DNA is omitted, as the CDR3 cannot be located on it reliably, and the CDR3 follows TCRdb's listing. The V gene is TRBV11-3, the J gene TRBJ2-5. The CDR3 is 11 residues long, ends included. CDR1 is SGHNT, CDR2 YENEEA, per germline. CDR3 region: CASSQKETQYL.

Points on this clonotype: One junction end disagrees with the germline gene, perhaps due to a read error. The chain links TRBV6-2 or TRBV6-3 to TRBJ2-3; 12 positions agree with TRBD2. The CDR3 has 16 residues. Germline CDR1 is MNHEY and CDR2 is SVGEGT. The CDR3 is CASRSASGRAFDTHYF. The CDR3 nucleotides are TGTGCCAGTAGATCGGCTAGCGGGAGGGCCTTTGATACGCACTATTTT.

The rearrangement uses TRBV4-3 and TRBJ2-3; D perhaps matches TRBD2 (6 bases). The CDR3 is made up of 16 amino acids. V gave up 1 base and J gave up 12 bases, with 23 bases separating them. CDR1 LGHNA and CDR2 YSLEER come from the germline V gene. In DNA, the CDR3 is TGCGCCAGCAGCCAAGTTAGAGCGGGCACCACAGGTACACAGTATTTT. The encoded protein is CASSQVRAGTTGTQYF.

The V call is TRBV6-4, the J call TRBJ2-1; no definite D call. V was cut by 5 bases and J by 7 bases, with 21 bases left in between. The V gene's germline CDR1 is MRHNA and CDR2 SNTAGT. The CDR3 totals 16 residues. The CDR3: CASSMHAPPVGNEQFF. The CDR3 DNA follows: TGTGCCAGCAGTATGCATGCGCCCCCGGTTGGGAATGAGCAGTTCTTC.

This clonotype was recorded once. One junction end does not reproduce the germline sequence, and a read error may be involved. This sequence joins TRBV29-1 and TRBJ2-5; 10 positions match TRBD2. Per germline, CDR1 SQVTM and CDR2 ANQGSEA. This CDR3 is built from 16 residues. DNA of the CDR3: TGCAACGTTGAAGCGACTAGCGGGCACATCCAAGAGACCCAGTACTTC. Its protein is CNVEATSGHIQETQYF.